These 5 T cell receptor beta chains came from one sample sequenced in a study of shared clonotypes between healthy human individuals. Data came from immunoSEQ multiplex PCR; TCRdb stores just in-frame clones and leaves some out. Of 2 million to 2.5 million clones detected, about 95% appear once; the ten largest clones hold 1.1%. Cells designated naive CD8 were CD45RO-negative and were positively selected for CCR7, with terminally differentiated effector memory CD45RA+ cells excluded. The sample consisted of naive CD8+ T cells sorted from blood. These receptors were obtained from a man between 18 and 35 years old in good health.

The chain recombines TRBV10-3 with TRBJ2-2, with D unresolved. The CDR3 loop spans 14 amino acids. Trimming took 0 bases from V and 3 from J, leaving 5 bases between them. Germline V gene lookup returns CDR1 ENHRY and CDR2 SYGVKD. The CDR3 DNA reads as TGTGCCATCAGTGAGTCCGTGTACACCGGGGAGCTGTTTTTT. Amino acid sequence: CAISESVYTGELFF.

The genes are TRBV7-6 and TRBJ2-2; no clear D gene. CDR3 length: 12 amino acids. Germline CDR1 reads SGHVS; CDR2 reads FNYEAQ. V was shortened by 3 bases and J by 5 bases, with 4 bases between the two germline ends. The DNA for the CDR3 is TGTGCCAGCAGCTTTTGGACCGGGGAGCTGTTTTTT. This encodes CASSFWTGELFF. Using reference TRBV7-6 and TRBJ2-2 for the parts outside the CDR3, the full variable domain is GAGVSQSPRYKVTKRGQDVALRCDPISGHVSLYWYRQALGQGPEFLTYFNYEAQQDKSGLPNDRFSAERPEGSISTLTIQRTEQRDSAMYRCASSFWTGELFFGEGSRLTVL.

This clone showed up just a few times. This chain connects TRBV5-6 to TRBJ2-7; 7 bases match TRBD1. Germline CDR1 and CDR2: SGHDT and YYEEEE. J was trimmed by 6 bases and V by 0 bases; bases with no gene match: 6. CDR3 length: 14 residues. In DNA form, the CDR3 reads TGTGCCAGCAGCTTGGGTGACAGGGTCTTCGAGCAGTACTTC. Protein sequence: CASSLGDRVFEQYF.

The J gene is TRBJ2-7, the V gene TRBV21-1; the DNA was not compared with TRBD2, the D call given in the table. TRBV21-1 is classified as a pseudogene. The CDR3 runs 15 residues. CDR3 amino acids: CASSTEFWSSYEQYF. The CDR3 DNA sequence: TGTGCCAGCAGCACTGAATTTTGGAGCTCCTACGAGCAGTACTTC.

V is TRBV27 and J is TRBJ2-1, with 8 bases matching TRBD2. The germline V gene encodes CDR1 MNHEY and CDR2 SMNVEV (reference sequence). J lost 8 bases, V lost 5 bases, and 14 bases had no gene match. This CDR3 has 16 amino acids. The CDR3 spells CASSPLSGRGADEQFF. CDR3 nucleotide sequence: TGTGCCAGCAGTCCCCTGAGTGGGCGGGGGGCGGATGAGCAGTTCTTC.